The 24 T cell receptor beta chains in this list originate from one sample, sequenced in a study of blood T cell repertoires in COVID-19. Clones were read by immunoSEQ multiplex PCR, and TCRdb kept only the in-frame ones, dropping some. This table has 65,000 or so clones, approximately 77% appearing once. The sequenced material came from peripheral blood. All receptors derive from a woman between 70 and 85 years old with acute or convalescent COVID-19.

J is TRBJ1-2 and V is TRBV4-3; no reliable D call. V shed 0 bases and J shed 4 bases, with 6 bases lying between them. The CDR3 has 13 residues. Germline assignment: CDR1 LGHNA and CDR2 YSLEER. CDR3: CASSQEDFYGYTF. The CDR3 DNA is TGCGCCAGCAGCCAAGAAGACTTCTATGGCTACACCTTC.

The genes are TRBV11-2 and TRBJ1-6; 9 bases match TRBD1. The CDR3 totals 14 residues. V trimming: 6 bases; J trimming: 6 bases; junction bases outside the gene matches: 3. The germline CDR1 and CDR2 sequences are SGHAT and FQNNGV. The CDR3 DNA reads as TGTGCCAGCAGGGGACAGGGAATTAATTCACCCCTCCACTTT. It translates to CASRGQGINSPLHF.

V is TRBV6-5 and J is TRBJ1-2, with TRBD1 identical over 7 bases. CDR1 and CDR2 from the germline V gene are MNHEY and SVGAGI. V shed 2 bases, J shed 4 bases, and the junction held 7 bases outside the gene matches. The CDR3 length is 15 residues. In DNA, the CDR3 is TGTGCCAGCAGTTACGAACAGGGGCCGAGCTATGGCTACACCTTC. Its protein is CASSYEQGPSYGYTF.

The chain is built from TRBV18 and TRBJ1-2, with D possibly TRBD1 on 5 matching bases. Trimming took off 8 bases at V and 4 bases at J, with 8 bases between the two ends. This CDR3 has 11 residues. The germline V gene encodes CDR1 KGHSH and CDR2 LQKENI. The CDR3 nucleotides are TGTGCCAGCAGACAGTCCTATGGCTACACCTTC. Its translation: CASRQSYGYTF.

The J gene is TRBJ2-7, the V gene TRBV6-1; unclear D gene. The CDR3 covers 18 residues. V was clipped by 0 bases and J by 0 bases, with 18 bases between them. The germline V gene has CDR1 MNHNS and CDR2 SASEGT. CDR3 coding DNA: TGTGCCAGCAGTGAAGCGCGTGGCGGTAGCCGCAGCTCCTACGAGCAGTACTTC. This sequence encodes CASSEARGGSRSSYEQYF.

The V and J genes are TRBV5-1 and TRBJ2-7; 9 bases match TRBD1. Germline V lookup: CDR1 SGHRS, CDR2 YFSETQ. Trimming cost V 4 bases and J 5 bases; bases outside gene matches: 7. The CDR3 runs 14 residues. The CDR3 bases are TGCGCCAGCAGCCCGGGGACAGGGCACAACGAGCAGTACTTC. This encodes CASSPGTGHNEQYF.

The chain has TRBV18 and TRBJ1-1; 7 nucleotides agree with TRBD1. The germline CDR1 and CDR2 sequences are KGHSH and LQKENI. The CDR3 runs to 17 residues. The junction had 18 bases not matched to a gene; V was cut back by 6 bases and J by 5 bases. CDR3: CASSRTYRGTGETEAFF. Here the CDR3 DNA reads TGTGCCAGCTCGCGAACCTACCGGGGAACAGGGGAAACTGAAGCTTTCTTT. Supplemented by reference TRBV18 and TRBJ1-1, the full variable domain reads NAGVMQNPRHLVRRRGQEARLRCSPMKGHSHVYWYRQLPEEGLKFMVYLQKENIIDESGMPKERFSAEFPKEGPSILRIQQVVRGDSAAYFCASSRTYRGTGETEAFFGQGTRLTVV.

V gene TRBV3-1 (or the pseudogene TRBV3-2) combines with J gene TRBJ1-3; TRBD1 aligns across 9 bases. J gave up 5 bases and V 6 bases, and 11 bases lay outside the gene matches. Germline loops: CDR1 LGHDT, CDR2 YNNKEL (reference sequence). The CDR3 contains 16 residues. CDR3 DNA: TGTGCCAGCAGTCTAAGACCGGGACAGGGAAGAAACACCATATATTTT. It encodes CASSLRPGQGRNTIYF.

This clone was counted once. The chain recombines TRBV29-1 with TRBJ1-2; perhaps TRBD1 as D (6 bases). The ends were cut back, 1 base at V and 7 bases at J, with 13 bases in the middle. Germline CDR1 and CDR2: SQVTM and ANQGSEA. CDR3 length: 13 amino acids. The CDR3 DNA sequence: TGCAGCGTTGAAGTTACAGGGTATGGTGGCTACACCTTC. It is translated as CSVEVTGYGGYTF.

The chain joins TRBV9 to TRBJ2-1; 10 bases are shared with TRBD2. Germline lookup yields CDR1 SGDLS and CDR2 YYNGEE. V dropped 4 bases and J dropped 4; count of bases not matched to a gene: 8. CDR3 size: 16 residues. CDR3 protein: CASSSNSGGIYNEQFF. CDR3 nucleotide sequence: TGTGCCAGCAGCTCAAATAGCGGGGGGATATACAATGAGCAGTTCTTC.

This rearrangement joins TRBV30 to TRBJ2-6; D might be TRBD2 (6 bases). The germline V gene has CDR1 GTSNPN and CDR2 SVGIG (reference sequence). The CDR3 spans 15 residues. The V and J ends lost 2 bases and 4 bases respectively, with 12 bases between them. CDR3 in DNA: TGTGCCTGGAGTACTGGGGCGGGGGGGGCCAACGTCCTGACTTTC. Translating it yields CAWSTGAGGANVLTF.

The genes are TRBV19 and TRBJ2-2; 10 nucleotides line up with TRBD1. This CDR3 spans 16 amino acids. Germline V CDR1 and CDR2: LNHDA, SQIVND (reference sequence). The V and J ends lost 5 bases and 6 bases, in that order; junction bases with no gene match: 9. The CDR3 region is CASSSQTGTGAGELFF. DNA of the CDR3: TGTGCCAGTAGTTCCCAAACCGGGACAGGGGCCGGGGAGCTGTTTTTT.

This sequence joins TRBV7-9 and TRBJ2-7; TRBD2 matches 8 bases. The CDR3 spans 16 residues. CDR1 is SEHNR, CDR2 FQNEAQ, per germline (reference sequence). V gave up 2 bases and J gave up 1 base; unmatched junction bases: 7. The CDR3 loop is CASSLYIAGKSYEQYF. DNA of the CDR3: TGTGCCAGCAGCTTATATATAGCGGGGAAGTCCTACGAGCAGTACTTC.

The genes are TRBV5-8 and TRBJ2-5; D is uncertain. This CDR3 contains 14 residues. The germline V gene encodes CDR1 SGHTS and CDR2 YDEGEE. V lost 5 bases and J 2 bases, leaving 13 bases between the germline ends. CDR3 region: CASSLPGPQETQYF. The CDR3, as DNA: TGTGCCAGCAGTCTGCCAGGTCCGCAAGAGACCCAGTACTTC.

The chain couples TRBV7-2 to TRBJ2-1, with TRBD1 matching 9 bases. The CDR3 loop spans 16 amino acids. Germline trimming cut 5 bases from V and 5 bases from J; bases unmatched to any gene: 10. Germline CDR1 is SGHTA and CDR2 is FQGNSA. CDR3 DNA sequence: TGTGCCAGCAGCGATTACCGGGACAGGGTCCACAATGAGCAGTTCTTC. Encoded protein: CASSDYRDRVHNEQFF.

The chain has TRBV6-5 and TRBJ2-7, with 11 bases fitting TRBD1. Germline V gene sequence: CDR1 MNHEY, CDR2 SVGAGI. V trimming: 10 bases; J trimming: 4 bases; junction bases outside the gene matches: 9. The CDR3 totals 14 residues. The CDR3 loop reads CATSGDRGVYEQYF. CDR3 coding DNA: TGTGCCACATCGGGGGACAGGGGGGTTTACGAGCAGTACTTC.

This chain joins TRBV6-2 or TRBV6-3 and TRBJ2-3, with 7 bases aligning to TRBD1. This CDR3 has 12 amino acids. With 5 bases clipped from V and 5 bases from J, the junction kept 1 base outside the gene matches. Germline CDR1 MNHEY, CDR2 SVGEGT. The CDR3 DNA reads as TGTGCCAGCAGTAACAGGGGAGATACGCAGTATTTT. It codes for CASSNRGDTQYF.

This chain joins TRBV7-9 and TRBJ1-3; D perhaps matches TRBD1 (6 bases). The length of the CDR3 is 15 residues. The V end was cut by 5 bases, the J end by 4 bases, with 15 bases between. Germline CDR1 is SEHNR and CDR2 is FQNEAQ (reference sequence). CDR3 sequence: CASSMMTGPGNTIYF. The CDR3 nucleotides read TGTGCCAGCAGCATGATGACAGGCCCCGGAAACACCATATATTTT.

This clone was counted a few times. The rearrangement joins TRBV12-2 to TRBJ2-7; the D call of TRBD1 is as the table states it, not checked on the DNA. TRBV12-2 is annotated as a pseudogene. This CDR3 has 17 residues. The CDR3 nucleotides read TGTGCAAGTCGCTTCGATCTGCCCGACAGGCGTACCTACGAGCAGTACTTC. It encodes CASRFDLPDRRTYEQYF.

The chain couples TRBV7-2 to TRBJ2-7; D gene ambiguous. CDR1 and CDR2 (germline): SGHTA, FQGNSA. The CDR3 extends over 13 amino acids. Trimming left V 5 bases short and J 5 bases short, with 13 bases between. The CDR3 bases are TGTGCCAGCAGCCCCCCGAGCTTACACGAGCAGTACTTC. Translation gives CASSPPSLHEQYF.

The gene calls are TRBV5-4 and TRBJ1-1, with 10 bases fitting TRBD1. Germline CDR1 SGHNT, CDR2 YYREEE (reference sequence). This CDR3 comprises 13 residues. J lost 11 bases, V lost 3 bases, and 7 bases had no gene match. The CDR3 protein is CASSWDRGVGAFF. CDR3 nucleotide sequence: TGTGCCAGCAGCTGGGACAGGGGCGTGGGGGCTTTCTTT. The full variable domain, rest sourced from reference TRBV5-4 and TRBJ1-1, is ETGVTQSPTHLIKTRGQQVTLRCSSQSGHNTVSWYQQALGQGPQFIFQYYREEENGRGNFPPRFSGLQFPNYSSELNVNALELDDSALYLCASSWDRGVGAFFGQGTRLTVV.

The chain joins TRBV19 to TRBJ1-6; 9 positions agree with TRBD1. After removal of 8 bases from V and 9 bases from J, the junction contained 2 bases not matched to a gene. The length of the CDR3 is 12 residues. The germline gives CDR1 LNHDA, CDR2 SQIVND (reference sequence). The CDR3 sequence is CASSDRGSPLHF. DNA for the CDR3: TGTGCCAGTTCGGACAGGGGTTCACCCCTCCACTTT.

The chain joins TRBV10-3 to TRBJ1-1, with TRBD1 identical over 9 bases. This CDR3 is built from 13 residues. Germline V gene lookup returns CDR1 ENHRY and CDR2 SYGVKD. V shed 7 bases, J shed 11 bases, and the junction held 11 bases outside the gene matches. The DNA of the CDR3 is TGTGCCATCATGGGGGACAGGGCGAGTTCGGCTTTCTTT. Amino acid sequence: CAIMGDRASSAFF.

This clone has just one count. The J gene is TRBJ1-1, the V gene TRBV5-1; the match to TRBD1 covers 8 bases. The germline gives CDR1 SGHRS, CDR2 YFSETQ. CDR3 size: 14 residues. Trimming removed 3 bases from V and 11 bases from J; junction bases left unmatched: 12. CDR3 sequence reads: CASSWGGQEGKAFF. DNA for the CDR3: TGCGCCAGCAGCTGGGGGGGACAGGAAGGGAAGGCTTTCTTT. The full variable domain, completed using reference TRBV5-1 and TRBJ1-1, is KAGVTQTPRYLIKTRGQQVTLSCSPISGHRSVSWYQQTPGQGLQFLFEYFSETQRNKGNFPGRFSGRQFSNSRSEMNVSTLELGDSALYLCASSWGGQEGKAFFGQGTRLTVV.